A selection of T cell receptor beta chains follows, all from one sample in a study of CD8 T cells in Susac syndrome. One entry per CDR3 protein, called by TCRdb with MiXCR from the immunoSEQ multiplex PCR reads. This sample carries around 80,000 distinct CDR3 sequences, under 95% of them seen once, and the ten largest clones take approximately 0.45%. Sequenced sample: CD8+ T cells from PBMCs. The receptors stem from a human donor with Susac syndrome. Each CDR3 is given with its conserved first and last residue. A D gene is named only where the DNA matches it firmly. Some rows have no size entry. The others give once, few or many, or a class for an expanded clone.

TRBJ1-1	NA	TRBV7-9	NA	TGTGCCAGCAGAGGTTCGGGGCAGGTGAACACTGAAGCTTTCTTT	CASRGSGQVNTEAFF
TRBJ1-1	few	TRBV7-9	NA	TGTGCCAGCAGCTCTCCCGGGAACACTGAAGCTTTCTTT	CASSSPGNTEAFF
TRBJ2-7	NA	TRBV9	TRBD2	TGTGCCAGCAGCGTAGCCGGGACTAGCGGGATCTACGAGCAGTACTTC	CASSVAGTSGIYEQYF
TRBJ1-1	NA	TRBV5-6	NA	TGTGCCAGCAGCTTGGGTGGGCCCTTGAAGGAGAACACTGAAGCTTTCTTT	CASSLGGPLKENTEAFF
TRBJ2-6	NA	TRBV5-1	TRBD1	TGCGCCAGCAGCCACCGGGACAGCCCTTCTGGGGCCAACGTCCTGACTTTC	CASSHRDSPSGANVLTF
TRBJ2-3	NA	TRBV2	TRBD2	TGTGCCAGCAGTGCTAGCGGTGTCAGCACAGATACGCAGTATTTT	CASSASGVSTDTQYF
TRBJ2-5	NA	TRBV5-6	NA	TGTGCCAGCAGCTGGCGGGGCCCCCCCGCAGAGACCCAGTACTTC	CASSWRGPPAETQYF
TRBJ2-7	once	TRBV28	TRBD2	TGTGCCAGCACCAAGTTGGGAGGGACCTACGAGCAGTACTTC	CASTKLGGTYEQYF
TRBJ2-1	NA	TRBV3-1	TRBD2	TGTGCCAGCAGCCAAGCGGCTAGCGGGAGCAACAATGAGCAGTTCTTC	CASSQAASGSNNEQFF
TRBJ2-7	NA	TRBV29-1	TRBD2	TGCAGCGTTAAACTAGCGGGTGACTCCTACGAGCAGTACTTC	CSVKLAGDSYEQYF
TRBJ2-1	NA	TRBV19	TRBD2	TGTGCCAGTAACCCAGCGGGAGGGCCTACTCATGAGCAGTTCTTC	CASNPAGGPTHEQFF
TRBJ2-1	NA	TRBV2	NA	TGTGCCAGCTTAATCAGCCGGAACAATGAGCAGTTCTTC	CASLISRNNEQFF
TRBJ2-7	NA	TRBV4-3	TRBD1	TGCGCCAGCAGCCGAGACAGGGCCTCCTACGAGCAGTACTTC	CASSRDRASYEQYF
TRBJ2-7	NA	TRBV20-1	NA	TGCAGTGCTCCTAGGGACCTTGCCTACGAGCAGTACTTC	CSAPRDLAYEQYF
TRBJ1-1	NA	TRBV5-4	NA	TGTGCCAGCAGCTTTCAGCTGGAATCTGAAGCTTTCTTT	CASSFQLESEAFF
TRBJ2-1	NA	TRBV7-3	NA	TGTGCCAGCAGCTTATCAGTTTACAATGAGCAGTTCTTC	CASSLSVYNEQFF
TRBJ2-7	NA	TRBV7-9	NA	TGTGCCAGCAGCGTCTGGAGACTGGGAGACGAGCAGTACTTC	CASSVWRLGDEQYF
TRBJ2-7	NA	TRBV6-5	NA	TGTGCCAGCAGCGGTGGGGCAGCTCCTAATTACGAGCAGTACTTC	CASSGGAAPNYEQYF
TRBJ2-3	NA	TRBV6-5	NA	TGTGCCAGCAGGAAACTAGGAAGGTCAGATACGCAGTATTTT	CASRKLGRSDTQYF
TRBJ2-5	NA	TRBV4-3	TRBD1	TGCGCCAGCAGCCATCTGTACAGGGGGGAGGAGACCCAGTACTTC	CASSHLYRGEETQYF
TRBJ2-5	NA	TRBV25-1	NA	TGTGCCAGCAGTGAGATTAGTCTTAGCGATTTCCAAGAGACCCAGTACTTC	CASSEISLSDFQETQYF
TRBJ2-1	NA	TRBV20-1	NA	TGCAGTGCTAGAGATCCCCAGGACAATGAGCAGTTCTTC	CSARDPQDNEQFF